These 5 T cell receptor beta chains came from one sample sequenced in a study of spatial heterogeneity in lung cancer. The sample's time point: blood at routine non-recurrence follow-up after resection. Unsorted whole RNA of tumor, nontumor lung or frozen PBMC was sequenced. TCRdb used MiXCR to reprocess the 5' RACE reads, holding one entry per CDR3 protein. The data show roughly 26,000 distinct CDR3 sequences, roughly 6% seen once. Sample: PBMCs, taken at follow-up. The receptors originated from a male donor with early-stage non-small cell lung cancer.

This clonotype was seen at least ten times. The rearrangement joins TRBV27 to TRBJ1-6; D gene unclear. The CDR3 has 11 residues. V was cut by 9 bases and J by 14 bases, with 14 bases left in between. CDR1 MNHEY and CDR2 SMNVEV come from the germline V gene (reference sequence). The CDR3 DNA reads TGTGCCAGTAAACAGCACCTCACCCTCCACTTT. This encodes CASKQHLTLHF.

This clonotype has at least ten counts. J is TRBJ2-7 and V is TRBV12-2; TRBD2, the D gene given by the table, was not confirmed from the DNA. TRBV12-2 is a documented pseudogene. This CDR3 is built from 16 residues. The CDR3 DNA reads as TGTGCAAGTCGCTCCCCAAACGGGGGAGGGACTTACGAGCAGTACGTC. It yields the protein CASRSPNGGGTYEQYV.

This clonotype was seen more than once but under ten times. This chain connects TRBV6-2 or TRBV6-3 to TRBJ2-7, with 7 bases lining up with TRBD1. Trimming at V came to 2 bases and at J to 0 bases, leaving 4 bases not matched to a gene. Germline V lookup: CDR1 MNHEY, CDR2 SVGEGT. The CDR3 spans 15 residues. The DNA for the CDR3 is TGTGCCAGCAGTTACACCGGGACAGACTCCTACGAGCAGTACTTC. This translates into CASSYTGTDSYEQYF.

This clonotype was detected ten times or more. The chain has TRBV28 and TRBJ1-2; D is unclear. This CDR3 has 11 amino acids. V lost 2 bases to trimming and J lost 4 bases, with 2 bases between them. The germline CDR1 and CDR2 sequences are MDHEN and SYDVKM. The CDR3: CASSLAYGYTF. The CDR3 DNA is TGTGCCAGCAGTTTAGCCTATGGCTACACCTTC.

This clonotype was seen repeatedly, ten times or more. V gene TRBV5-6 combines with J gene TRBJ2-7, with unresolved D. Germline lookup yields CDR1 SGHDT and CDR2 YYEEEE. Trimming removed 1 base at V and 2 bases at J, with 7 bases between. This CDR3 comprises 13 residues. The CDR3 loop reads CASSLIQTYEQYF. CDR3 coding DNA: TGTGCCAGCAGCTTGATCCAGACCTACGAGCAGTACTTC.